The next 23 T cell receptor beta chains were all read from a single sample in a study of blood T cell repertoires in COVID-19 (dated by TCRdb to about 2020). Libraries were prepared through the immunoSEQ multiplex PCR assay. As stored in TCRdb, this immuneACCESS dataset retains in-frame rearrangements with V and J assigned. A fraction of the clones does not appear; measured against another copy, unresolved V genes explain less than half of the discrepancy, and the remainder lacks a known reason. The sample table contains roughly 280,000 clones; only one count was recorded for roughly 85% of them. Jointly, the top ten make up 11% of the sample. Specimen: peripheral blood. These receptors were obtained from a woman aged 70-85 years with acute or convalescent COVID-19.

This CDR3 is CASSSHEGAGNTIYF. CDR3 in DNA: TGCGCCAGCAGCTCCCATGAGGGGGCTGGAAACACCATATATTTT. V usage is TRBV5-1 and J usage is TRBJ1-3; possibly TRBD1 for D (6 bases). The CDR3 contains 15 residues. Germline CDR1 and CDR2: SGHRS and YFSETQ. Trimming took 3 bases from V and 2 from J, leaving 12 bases between them.

A note on this clone: One end of the junction does not line up with germline, which may come from a read error. This sequence joins TRBV19 and TRBJ1-5, with a possible D match to TRBD1 (6 bases). Germline assignment: CDR1 LNHDA and CDR2 SQIVND (reference sequence). This CDR3 comprises 14 residues. CDR3 nucleotides: TGTGCCAGTAGTAGGGGGGGCTCCTATCACCCCCAGCATTTT. It yields the protein CASSRGGSYHPQHF.

The chain combines TRBV5-1 with TRBJ2-2, with 8 bases fitting TRBD1. Trimming cost V 0 bases and J 5 bases; bases outside gene matches: 6. Germline V gene lookup returns CDR1 SGHRS and CDR2 YFSETQ. CDR3 length: 16 amino acids. CDR3 nucleotide sequence: TGCGCCAGCAGCTTGGTCTCAGGGGGCATAACCGGGGAGCTGTTTTTT. It codes for CASSLVSGGITGELFF.

This clone was recorded once. CDR3 amino acids: CASSRTDSSEAFF. Here the CDR3 DNA reads TGTGCCAGCAGCCGGACGGACTCCTCAGAAGCTTTCTTT. The chain has TRBV7-9 and TRBJ1-1; D is unclear. V lost 5 bases, J lost 8 bases, and 15 bases lay in between. The length of the CDR3 is 13 residues. Per germline, CDR1 SEHNR and CDR2 FQNEAQ (reference sequence). Full variable domain (outside the CDR3, taken from reference TRBV7-9 and TRBJ1-1): DTGVSQNPRHKITKRGQNVTFRCDPISEHNRLYWYRQTLGQGPEFLTYFQNEAQLEKSRLLSDRFSAERPKGSFSTLEIQRTEQGDSAMYLCASSRTDSSEAFFGQGTRLTVV.

V is TRBV7-2 and J is TRBJ2-2, with 7 bases identical to TRBD1. Germline CDR1 is SGHTA and CDR2 is FQGNSA. J lost 4 bases, V lost 1 base, and 3 bases had no gene match. The CDR3 totals 15 residues. This chain's CDR3 is CASSLGSGGTGELFF. The DNA of the CDR3 is TGTGCCAGCAGCTTAGGGTCAGGGGGCACCGGGGAGCTGTTTTTT.

The chain uses TRBV18 and TRBJ2-1, with 11 bases identical to TRBD2. Germline values: CDR1 KGHSH, CDR2 LQKENI. J lost 8 bases, V lost 0 bases, and 6 bases had no gene match. This CDR3 contains 16 residues. CDR3 DNA: TGTGCCAGCTCACCACCGTTGCTAGCGGGGGGCGATGAGCAGTTCTTC. It is translated as CASSPPLLAGGDEQFF.

This chain links TRBV5-1 with TRBJ2-1; 7 bases are a match to TRBD1. The length of the CDR3 is 15 residues. Germline CDR1 SGHRS, CDR2 YFSETQ. With 4 bases clipped from V and 4 bases from J, the junction kept 8 bases outside the gene matches. The CDR3 sequence is CASSLGTAVYNEQFF. The CDR3 nucleotides read TGCGCCAGCAGCCTAGGGACAGCAGTTTACAATGAGCAGTTCTTC.

The chain links TRBV5-8 to TRBJ2-3; the match to TRBD1 covers 8 bases. The CDR3 totals 16 residues. In germline, CDR1 is SGHTS, CDR2 YDEGEE. With V trimmed by 1 base and J by 0 bases, 4 bases remained unmatched. CDR3: CASSLSQGASTDTQYF. The CDR3 DNA is TGTGCCAGCAGCTTGTCTCAGGGGGCGAGCACAGATACGCAGTATTTT.

The chain combines TRBV5-5 with TRBJ1-4; a possible D gene is TRBD1 (5 bases). This CDR3 has 14 residues. Germline V gene lookup returns CDR1 SGHKS and CDR2 YYEKEE (reference sequence). The V end was cut by 4 bases, the J end by 3 bases, with 10 bases between. CDR3 in DNA: TGTGCCAGCAGCCCCAGGGCGGCTAATGAAAAACTGTTTTTT. Translated: CASSPRAANEKLFF. The full variable domain, its missing parts supplied by reference TRBV5-5 and TRBJ1-4, is DAGVTQSPTHLIKTRGQQVTLRCSPISGHKSVSWYQQVLGQGPQFIFQYYEKEERGRGNFPDRFSARQFPNYSSELNVNALLLGDSALYLCASSPRAANEKLFFGSGTQLSVL.

This clone was seen a handful of times. The chain is built from TRBV12-1 and TRBJ1-3. TRBV12-1 is a recognized pseudogene. The length of the CDR3 is 16 residues. Here the CDR3 DNA reads TGTGCCAGCAGCTTTAGCCGGAGGGAATCTGGAAACACCATATATTTT. Its protein is CASSFSRRESGNTIYF.

V usage is TRBV11-1 and J usage is TRBJ1-1; D is ambiguous. The length of the CDR3 is 13 residues. The germline V and J ends were trimmed by 5 bases and 1 base, with 8 bases remaining between them. The germline V gene encodes CDR1 SGHAT and CDR2 FQDESV (reference sequence). The CDR3 DNA reads as TGTGCCAGCAGCGCCGGGGAGAACACTGAAGCTTTCTTT. Protein sequence: CASSAGENTEAFF. Looking up the rest from reference TRBV11-1 and TRBJ1-1 gives the full variable domain: EAEVAQSPRYKITEKSQAVAFWCDPISGHATLYWYRQILGQGPELLVQFQDESVVDDSQLPKDRFSAERLKGVDSTLKIQPAELGDSAMYLCASSAGENTEAFFGQGTRLTVV.

V is TRBV6-2 or TRBV6-3 and J is TRBJ1-5; a weak D match, TRBD1 (5 bases). Between the trimmed V and J ends, which lost 6 bases and 12 bases, there was a span of 15 bases. Germline CDR1 and CDR2: MNHEY and SVGEGT. The CDR3 runs 12 residues. The CDR3, as DNA: TGTGCCAGCAGCCCTGCCTGGGGCCTCCAGCATTTT. It yields the protein CASSPAWGLQHF.

The V gene is TRBV15, the J gene TRBJ1-5, with TRBD1 as a possible D gene (5 bases). The V and J ends lost 0 bases and 5 bases respectively, with 11 bases between them. The V gene's germline CDR1 is LNHNV and CDR2 YYDKDF (reference sequence). This CDR3 spans 15 amino acids. The CDR3 protein is CATSRDLSRDQPQHF. The CDR3 nucleotides read TGTGCCACCAGCAGAGATCTAAGCAGGGATCAGCCCCAGCATTTT. Combining the CDR3 with reference TRBV15 and TRBJ1-5 gives the whole variable domain DAMVIQNPRYQVTQFGKPVTLSCSQTLNHNVMYWYQQKSSQAPKLLFHYYDKDFNNEADTPDNFQSRRPNTSFCFLDIRSPGLGDTAMYLCATSRDLSRDQPQHFGDGTRLSIL.

A single count supports this clone. The CDR3 DNA follows: TGTGCCAGCAGCCCTCACGGGGATGAGCAGTTCTTC. This translates into CASSPHGDEQFF. The chain couples TRBV7-9 to TRBJ2-1; TRBD2 is a possible D gene (5 bases). Per germline, CDR1 SEHNR and CDR2 FQNEAQ (reference sequence). Trimming left V 5 bases short and J 8 bases short, with 10 bases between. The CDR3 spans 12 residues.

This sequence joins TRBV5-1 and TRBJ2-6, with D perhaps matching TRBD2 (5 bases). Germline V gene data show CDR1 as SGHRS and CDR2 as YFSETQ. This CDR3 has 17 amino acids. The V and J ends lost 0 bases and 0 bases respectively, with 10 bases between them. The CDR3 sequence: CASSLGGWDSGANVLTF. CDR3 DNA: TGCGCCAGCAGCTTGGGCGGGTGGGACTCTGGGGCCAACGTCCTGACTTTC.

The chain is built from TRBV3-1 (or the pseudogene TRBV3-2) and TRBJ1-1; TRBD1 is a possible D gene (5 bases). The CDR3 totals 13 residues. The germline CDR1 and CDR2 sequences are LGHDT and YNNKEL (reference sequence). The V end was cut by 1 base, the J end by 5 bases, with 8 bases between. CDR3 sequence reads: CASSQADRTEAFF. The CDR3 DNA reads as TGTGCCAGCAGCCAAGCCGACAGAACTGAAGCTTTCTTT.

This sequence joins TRBV14 and TRBJ2-7, with TRBD1 identical over 9 bases. V lost 4 bases to trimming and J lost 4 bases; unmatched junction nucleotides: 5. The CDR3 is 14 amino acids. Germline values: CDR1 SGHDN, CDR2 FVKESK. The DNA of the CDR3 is TGTGCCAGCAGCCCCGGGACAGGGTTTTACGAGCAGTACTTC. It translates to CASSPGTGFYEQYF.

The chain employs TRBV15 and TRBJ2-3; 10 bases agree with TRBD2. This CDR3 is 20 amino acids long. The V gene end was trimmed by 2 bases and the J gene end by 1 base; junction bases not matched to a gene: 15. Germline values: CDR1 LNHNV, CDR2 YYDKDF (reference sequence). The CDR3 region has the DNA TGTGCCACCAGCAGACAAAATGGGCTAGCGGGGGTAAAGGGCACAGATACGCAGTATTTT. Translating it yields CATSRQNGLAGVKGTDTQYF.

The CDR3, as DNA: TGTGCCAGCAGTCTTCTTAGTGCTGGGGCCAACGTCCTGACTTTC. Translating it yields CASSLLSAGANVLTF. J is TRBJ2-6 and V is TRBV3-1 (or the pseudogene TRBV3-2), with D uncertain. Deletions cut 6 bases from V and 2 bases from J, with 11 bases between. Germline CDR1 and CDR2: LGHDT and YNNKEL (reference sequence). This CDR3 is built from 15 residues.

The gene calls are TRBV7-3 and TRBJ1-1; D gene uncertain. This CDR3 is built from 13 residues. Germline V gene data show CDR1 as SGHTA and CDR2 as FQGTGA. V shed 6 bases and J shed 3 bases, with 11 bases lying between them. CDR3 in DNA: TGTGCCAGCAGTACCGCGCGGGACACTGAAGCTTTCTTT. Protein product: CASSTARDTEAFF.

The rearrangement links TRBV20-1 to TRBJ1-3; D gene ambiguous. CDR1 is DFQATT, CDR2 SNEGSKA, per germline (reference sequence). The CDR3 is 11 amino acids. Trimming removed 6 bases from V and 4 bases from J, with 7 bases in between. The CDR3 protein is CSAARGNTIYF. CDR3 DNA: TGCAGTGCCGCTCGGGGAAACACCATATATTTT.

This clone was detected only once. CDR3 DNA sequence: TGTGCCAGCAGGCAACAGGGTGCGGAAAAACTGTTTTTT. As protein: CASRQQGAEKLFF. The genes are TRBV27 and TRBJ1-4, with a weak D call TRBD1 (6 bases). The CDR3 has 13 amino acids. Per the germline V gene, CDR1 is MNHEY and CDR2 is SMNVEV (reference sequence). Trimming left V 6 bases short and J 8 bases short, with 13 bases between.

V is TRBV12-5 and J is TRBJ2-7; no definite D call. In germline, CDR1 is LGHNT, CDR2 FRNRAP. Trimming removed 4 bases from V and 6 bases from J, with 7 bases in between. This CDR3 has 11 residues. The CDR3 region has the DNA TGTGCTAGTGGTTCTCGGTCCGAGCAGTACTTC. Protein sequence: CASGSRSEQYF.